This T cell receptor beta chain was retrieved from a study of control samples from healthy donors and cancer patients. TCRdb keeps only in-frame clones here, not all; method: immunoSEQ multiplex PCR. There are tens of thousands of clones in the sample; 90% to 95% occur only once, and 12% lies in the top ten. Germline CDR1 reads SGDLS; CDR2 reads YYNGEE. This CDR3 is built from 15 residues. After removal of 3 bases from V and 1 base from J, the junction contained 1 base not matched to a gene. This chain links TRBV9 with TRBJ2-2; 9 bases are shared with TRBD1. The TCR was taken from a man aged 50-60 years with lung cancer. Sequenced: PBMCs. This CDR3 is CASSADRGNTGELFF. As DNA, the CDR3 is TGTGCCAGCAGCGCGGACAGGGGGAACACCGGGGAGCTGTTTTTT.